Below are 23 T cell receptor beta chains sequenced from a single sample in a study of breast tumors, draining lymph nodes, adjacent tissues. Axillary draining lymph nodes of breast cancer patients supplied the node samples. TCRdb re-called the multiplex PCR reads through MiXCR, storing one row per CDR3 protein. Of 120,000 or so distinct CDR3 sequences detected, nearly 20% appear once; the ten largest clones hold roughly 4%. The sample consisted of axillary lymph node tissue. The source of these receptors is a female donor with breast cancer. Some clones in this sample may be carry-over from other donors' samples.

This clonotype was picked up a small number of times. CDR3 residues: CASSQDLADTQYF. In DNA, the CDR3 is TGTGCCAGCAGCCAAGATCTAGCGGATACGCAGTATTTT. J is TRBJ2-3 and V is TRBV3-1; TRBD2 might be the D (6 bases). The germline gives CDR1 LGHDT, CDR2 YNNKEL (reference sequence). This CDR3 contains 13 residues. V was trimmed by 0 bases and J by 6 bases, leaving 7 bases between them.

Concerning this clonotype itself: A much larger clone sits a single nucleotide away, making a read error possible. The rearrangement links TRBV9 to TRBJ1-4; D gene uncertain. Germline CDR1 and CDR2: SGDLS and YYNGEE. The CDR3 is 14 residues long. In DNA, the CDR3 is TGTGCCAGCAGCGCCGCCCCTACGAATGAAAAAGTGTATTTT. Translation gives CASSAAPTNEKVYF. The full variable domain, in which reference TRBV9 and TRBJ1-4 provide the parts outside the CDR3, is DSGVTQTPKHLITATGQRVTLRCSPRSGDLSVYWYQQSLDQGLQFLIQYYNGEERAKGNILERFSAQQFPDLHSELNLSSLELGDSALYFCASSAAPTNEKVYFGSGTQLSVL.

The table lists this clonotype with many counts. This rearrangement joins TRBV12-3 or TRBV12-4 to TRBJ2-1; 8 bases agree with TRBD2. CDR3 length equals 17 residues. With V trimmed by 2 bases and J by 4 bases, 10 bases remained unmatched. The CDR3 nucleotides are TGTGCCAGCAGTTTAAATCCTACTAGCGGTACATACAATGAGCAGTTCTTC. Its translation is CASSLNPTSGTYNEQFF.

In the case of this clonotype: The junction and the germline gene differ at one end; a read error may be behind it. The chain is built from TRBV6-5 and TRBJ2-3, with D tentatively TRBD2 (6 bases). The germline V gene has CDR1 MNHEY and CDR2 SVGAGI. The CDR3 is 16 residues long. The CDR3 is CASSYSSGRSSDAQYF. The CDR3 DNA reads TGTGCCAGCAGTTACTCCTCCGGGAGAAGCTCAGATGCGCAGTATTTT.

This clonotype was recorded at least ten times. The chain employs TRBV7-9 and TRBJ2-7; 13 positions match TRBD2. V lost 4 bases to trimming and J lost 0 bases; unmatched junction nucleotides: 9. Germline CDR1 SEHNR, CDR2 FQNEAQ (reference sequence). The CDR3 loop spans 18 amino acids. The CDR3 DNA reads TGTGCCAGCAGCTCCGGGACTAGCGGGATAAGGAGCTCCTACGAGCAGTACTTC. Translated, it gives CASSSGTSGIRSSYEQYF.

Concerning this clonotype: A single base separates this from a much larger clone, so it may be a read error. The V call is TRBV3-1, the J call TRBJ2-3; D is ambiguous. Germline V CDR1 and CDR2: LGHDT, YNNKEL (reference sequence). The length of the CDR3 is 14 residues. CDR3 nucleotides: TGTGCCAGCAGCCGAGAGGAACCCGCAGATACGCACTATTTT. Encoded protein: CASSREEPADTHYF.

V gene TRBV2 combines with J gene TRBJ1-1, with D perhaps matching TRBD1 (5 bases). CDR1 SNHLY and CDR2 FYNNEI come from the germline V gene. The CDR3 consists of 13 residues. Trimming stripped 7 bases from V and 0 bases from J, with 9 bases between. The CDR3, as DNA: TGTGCCAGCACCAAAGGGGTGAACACTGAAGCTTTCTTT. This encodes CASTKGVNTEAFF.

The rearrangement links TRBV5-1 to TRBJ1-1; TRBD1 matches at 9 bases. Trimming took 7 bases from V and 5 from J; bases not matched to a gene: 6. In germline, CDR1 is SGHRS, CDR2 YFSETQ. CDR3 size: 13 residues. The DNA for the CDR3 is TGCGCCAGCTCGACAGGGGGTTCGACTGAAGCTTTCTTT. This gives the protein CASSTGGSTEAFF.

This clonotype has ten or more counts. The chain has TRBV2 and TRBJ2-7; possibly TRBD1 for D (5 bases). The CDR3 is 11 amino acids. V lost 8 bases and J lost 4, with 9 bases in between. CDR1 and CDR2 (germline): SNHLY, FYNNEI. The CDR3 protein is CASRQFYEQYF. CDR3 sequence (DNA): TGTGCCAGCCGACAGTTTTACGAGCAGTACTTC.

A few counts support this clonotype. The gene calls are TRBV5-1 and TRBJ2-1, with D possibly being TRBD1 (5 bases). The germline V gene encodes CDR1 SGHRS and CDR2 YFSETQ. Trimming cost V 4 bases and J 0 bases, with 14 bases left between them. CDR3 length: 16 residues. The CDR3: CASSPKGLSSYNEQFF. CDR3 nucleotide sequence: TGCGCCAGCAGCCCGAAGGGGCTTAGCTCCTACAATGAGCAGTTCTTC.

This clonotype has ten or more counts. The chain has TRBV18 and TRBJ2-7; 10 bases line up with TRBD2. This CDR3 has 14 amino acids. The germline gives CDR1 KGHSH, CDR2 LQKENI. With V trimmed by 4 bases and J by 5 bases, 5 bases remained unmatched. CDR3 bases: TGTGCCAGCTCACGAGCGGGAGGGCCCGACGAGCAGTACTTC. Its translation: CASSRAGGPDEQYF.

This clonotype showed up just a few times. CDR3 DNA: TGCAGTGCTAGCCCGGGGGCGGACATTCAGTACTTC. Residues: CSASPGADIQYF. V gene TRBV20-1 combines with J gene TRBJ2-4; D is tentatively TRBD1 or TRBD2 (6 bases each). Trimming left V 3 bases short and J 8 bases short, with 11 bases between. The CDR3 has 12 amino acids. Per germline, CDR1 DFQATT and CDR2 SNEGSKA (reference sequence).

The table lists this clonotype with many counts. The CDR3 region is CASRAGAAYNSPLHF. DNA of the CDR3: TGTGCCAGTAGGGCGGGGGCCGCCTATAATTCACCCCTCCACTTT. This rearrangement joins TRBV19 to TRBJ1-6; D might be TRBD1 (6 bases). The ends were cut back, 6 bases at V and 2 bases at J, with 11 bases in the middle. Germline values: CDR1 LNHDA, CDR2 SQIVND (reference sequence). The CDR3 consists of 15 residues. The whole variable domain, filled in from reference TRBV19 and TRBJ1-6, reads DGGITQSPKYLFRKEGQNVTLSCEQNLNHDAMYWYRQDPGQGLRLIYYSQIVNDFQKGDIAEGYSVSREKKESFPLTVTSAQKNPTAFYLCASRAGAAYNSPLHFGNGTRLTVT.

The chain recombines TRBV5-1 with TRBJ2-3; maybe TRBD2 (5 bases). V was cut by 4 bases and J by 15 bases, with 27 bases left in between. The CDR3 runs 15 residues. Germline V CDR1 and CDR2: SGHRS, YFSETQ. In DNA, the CDR3 is TGCGCCAGCAGCCGTGGACTCGGTGGTACAGATACACATTATTTT. Translating gives CASSRGLGGTDTHYF.

This clonotype was picked up many times. The gene calls are TRBV20-1 and TRBJ1-5; the D gene is possibly TRBD1 (6 bases). CDR1 is DFQATT, CDR2 SNEGSKA, per germline (reference sequence). There are 14 residues in the CDR3. Between the trimmed V and J ends, which lost 6 bases and 1 base, there was a span of 13 bases. The CDR3 loop reads CSAKDSWSNQPQHF. CDR3 nucleotides: TGCAGTGCCAAGGACAGCTGGAGCAATCAGCCCCAGCATTTT.

This clonotype has at least ten counts. The genes are TRBV5-6 and TRBJ2-7, with 13 bases lining up with TRBD2. V dropped 1 base and J dropped 4; count of bases not matched to a gene: 5. Germline values: CDR1 SGHDT, CDR2 YYEEEE. This CDR3 comprises 16 residues. CDR3 loop: CASSLTSGRAVYEQYF. CDR3 sequence (DNA): TGTGCCAGCAGCTTGACTAGCGGGAGGGCCGTGTACGAGCAGTACTTC.

This clonotype showed up many times. J is TRBJ1-4 and V is TRBV20-1; D is uncertain. Germline CDR1 is DFQATT and CDR2 is SNEGSKA (reference sequence). The CDR3 extends over 15 amino acids. V lost 0 bases and J 3 bases, leaving 11 bases between the germline ends. DNA for the CDR3: TGCAGTGCTAGAGATATGGGGTCCCCTAATGAAAAACTGTTTTTT. Amino acids: CSARDMGSPNEKLFF.

Concerning this clonotype itself: The junction departs from germline at one end; a sequencing error may be responsible. The V call is TRBV12-3 or TRBV12-4, the J call TRBJ2-3; 8 bases fit TRBD2. CDR3 length equals 14 residues. In nucleotides, the CDR3 is TGTGCCAGCAGTGAAAGCGGGGGCACAGGTACGCAGTATTTT. It translates to CASSESGGTGTQYF.

In this sample, this clonotype turned up many times. CDR3 amino acids: CASSLYNGPYEQYF. The CDR3, as DNA: TGTGCCAGCAGTTTATACAACGGCCCCTACGAGCAGTACTTC. This rearrangement joins TRBV12-3 or TRBV12-4 to TRBJ2-7; D ambiguous. The CDR3 consists of 14 residues. V lost 2 bases and J lost 2, with 10 bases in between.

This clonotype showed up just a few times. CDR3 nucleotides: TGTGCCAGTAGTAGCAACCGCGGGGGAACCGGGGAGCTGTTTTTT. Translating it yields CASSSNRGGTGELFF. The chain links TRBV19 to TRBJ2-2, with 7 bases that match TRBD2. Germline V gene sequence: CDR1 LNHDA, CDR2 SQIVND (reference sequence). The CDR3 contains 15 residues. Unmatched junction bases numbered 7, after V lost 4 bases and J lost 5 bases.

This clonotype was found many times. V and J are TRBV20-1 and TRBJ1-6, with 9 bases identical to TRBD1. The V gene's germline CDR1 is DFQATT and CDR2 SNEGSKA (reference sequence). J lost 10 bases, V lost 1 base, and 8 bases had no gene match. The CDR3 covers 15 residues. CDR3 nucleotide sequence: TGCAGTGCTAGAGGAGGACAGGGGTCGTGGTCACCCCTCCACTTT. The encoded protein is CSARGGQGSWSPLHF.

This clonotype was seen many times. The rearrangement joins TRBV20-1 to TRBJ1-4; D might be TRBD1 (5 bases). V lost 3 bases to trimming and J lost 10 bases, with 21 bases between them. This CDR3 is built from 15 residues. CDR1 is DFQATT, CDR2 SNEGSKA, per germline (reference sequence). The CDR3 DNA reads TGCAGTGCTAGCCAGACGGCAGGGACCCTAAGAAAACTGTTTTTT. Translation gives CSASQTAGTLRKLFF.

This clonotype was picked up many times. This chain connects TRBV9 to TRBJ2-1; TRBD2 aligns across 11 bases. V lost 1 base to trimming and J lost 10 bases; unmatched junction nucleotides: 10. The CDR3 covers 16 residues. Germline V gene sequence: CDR1 SGDLS, CDR2 YYNGEE. CDR3 DNA sequence: TGTGCCAGCAGCGTATGGGTTAGCGGGGGGGGCGAGGAGCAGTTCTTC. It translates to CASSVWVSGGGEEQFF.